The source of this T cell receptor (beta chain) is a study of beta chain features in type 1 diabetes. Study findings and constraints: Patients with Type 1 diabetes showed moderately but significantly shorter TCRB CDR3s in all four CD4+ subsets. High-TCR-expressing cells could be over-represented by cDNA sequencing.

Reverse transcription of all isolated RNA meant that expressed TCRB transcripts were sequenced. Sequenced by immunoSEQ multiplex PCR; TCRdb stores in-frame clones only, minus some. The table has 250,000 to 350,000 clones, 8% to 13% seen once. All of the sorted populations showed purity greater than 98%. In regard to this clone: Its specificity is not known.

Germline CDR1 is SGDLS and CDR2 is YYNGEE. Between the trimmed V and J ends, which lost 3 bases and 0 bases, there was a span of 13 bases. The CDR3 covers 17 residues. The sequenced sample consisted of naive CD4+ T cells from blood. The chain uses TRBV9 and TRBJ2-6, with D maybe TRBD1 (5 bases). This sequence originates from a woman aged 30 to 39 in good health. CDR3 sequence (DNA): TGTGCCAGCAGCGCCAGGCCAGGGAACTCTGGGGCCAACGTCCTGACTTTC. Its translation is CASSARPGNSGANVLTF.